One sample yielded the 16 T cell receptor beta chains listed below, sequenced in a study of cytomegalovirus exposure and HLA in healthy donors. Primers included in the PCR were 60 Vbeta and 13 Jbeta primers. Some clones are missing from TCRdb's copy, which holds only in-frame ones; the method was immunoSEQ multiplex PCR. The table lists fewer than 150,000 clones, roughly 80% of them singletons. Sequences were obtained from PBMCs. Receptor source: a middle-aged woman in good health and CMV-seropositive.

The chain combines TRBV7-8 with TRBJ2-1, with 8 positions matching TRBD2. The CDR3 extends over 15 amino acids. The V gene end was trimmed by 4 bases and the J gene end by 6 bases; junction bases not matched to a gene: 8. The V gene's germline CDR1 is SGHVS and CDR2 FQNEAQ. The CDR3 spells CASSYLPGGGNEQFF. In nucleotides, the CDR3 is TGTGCCAGCAGCTACCTTCCGGGAGGGGGCAATGAGCAGTTCTTC.

The chain has TRBV4-1 and TRBJ2-1; the match to TRBD2 covers 13 bases. This CDR3 comprises 17 residues. Germline assignment: CDR1 MGHRA and CDR2 YSYEKL. V lost 0 bases to trimming and J lost 7 bases; unmatched junction nucleotides: 6. DNA of the CDR3: TGCGCCAGCAGCCAAGAACTAGCGGGGGGGATTAGGAATGAGCAGTTCTTC. It is translated as CASSQELAGGIRNEQFF.

The genes are TRBV11-2 and TRBJ1-2; 7 positions agree with TRBD1. In germline, CDR1 is SGHAT, CDR2 FQNNGV. Trimming cost V 2 bases and J 8 bases; bases outside gene matches: 14. The CDR3 has 16 amino acids. In DNA, the CDR3 is TGTGCCAGCAGCTTAAGGGCTTCTAACAGGGGTGAAGGCTACACCTTC. The encoded protein is CASSLRASNRGEGYTF.

V and J are TRBV21-1 and TRBJ1-2; the tabulated D call, TRBD1, remains unverified against the DNA. TRBV21-1 is deemed a pseudogene. The CDR3 sequence is 14 residues long. CDR3 bases: TGTGCCAGCAGCAAAATACGACAGGAGAGGGGCTACACCTTC. This translates into CASSKIRQERGYTF.

This clone came up once. The gene calls are TRBV5-4 and TRBJ1-1; no firm D call. The CDR3 sequence is 15 residues long. Germline CDR1 SGHNT, CDR2 YYREEE (reference sequence). V lost 4 bases to trimming and J lost 4 bases, with 17 bases between them. CDR3 nucleotides: TGTGCCAGCAGCCCTTTCGGCCCGAGGGCCACTGAAGCTTTCTTT. Amino acid sequence: CASSPFGPRATEAFF.

CDR3 bases: TGTGCCAGTAGTACCGCCGGGGATGGCTACACCTTC. This encodes CASSTAGDGYTF. The chain employs TRBV19 and TRBJ1-2; no firm D call. V was cut by 4 bases and J by 6 bases, with 9 bases left in between. This CDR3 is 12 amino acids long. Germline values: CDR1 LNHDA, CDR2 SQIVND (reference sequence).

This chain uses TRBV27 with TRBJ2-2; 10 bases align to TRBD2. This CDR3 has 15 amino acids. The germline V gene has CDR1 MNHEY and CDR2 SMNVEV (reference sequence). The V and J ends lost 5 bases and 4 bases, in that order; junction bases with no gene match: 4. Here the CDR3 DNA reads TGTGCCAGCAGTCCGAGACTAGCGGGCACCGGGGAGCTGTTTTTT. It specifies CASSPRLAGTGELFF.

This sequence joins TRBV18 and TRBJ1-5; the match to TRBD1 covers 9 bases. The CDR3 contains 14 residues. V trimming: 3 bases; J trimming: 7 bases; junction bases outside the gene matches: 4. Germline V gene sequence: CDR1 KGHSH, CDR2 LQKENI. CDR3 DNA: TGTGCCAGCTCACCGGGACAGGGATACCAGCCCCAGCATTTT. This gives the protein CASSPGQGYQPQHF.

V usage is TRBV4-1 and J usage is TRBJ2-7, with 11 bases that match TRBD2. The CDR3 is made up of 16 amino acids. Looked up from germline, CDR1 is MGHRA and CDR2 is YSYEKL. Trimming at V came to 1 base and at J to 2 bases, leaving 4 bases not matched to a gene. DNA of the CDR3: TGCGCCAGCAGCCAAGGGACTAGCGGGCTGACCTACGAGCAGTACTTC. This sequence encodes CASSQGTSGLTYEQYF.

CDR3 loop: CASSLGGTNGGYTF. CDR3 nucleotides: TGTGCCAGCAGCCTGGGGGGCACAAACGGTGGCTACACCTTC. V and J are TRBV5-4 and TRBJ1-2, with D possibly matching TRBD1 (6 bases). The CDR3 consists of 14 residues. V dropped 4 bases and J dropped 7 bases, with 17 bases sitting between them. Per the germline V gene, CDR1 is SGHNT and CDR2 is YYREEE (reference sequence).

This clone showed up just a few times. This sequence joins TRBV9 and TRBJ2-3; weak D call: TRBD2 (5 bases). The germline V gene encodes CDR1 SGDLS and CDR2 YYNGEE. This CDR3 spans 15 amino acids. Trimming stripped 0 bases from V and 6 bases from J, with 14 bases between. CDR3 bases: TGTGCCAGCAGCGTAGACACTACTTCGGGGGATACGCAGTATTTT. It encodes CASSVDTTSGDTQYF.

The chain has TRBV6-1 and TRBJ1-5; 7 positions agree with TRBD1. CDR3 length: 13 amino acids. V lost 7 bases, J lost 4 bases, and 4 bases stayed unmatched. CDR1 and CDR2 from the germline V gene are MNHNS and SASEGT. CDR3 amino acids: CASTPGGNQPQHF. Here the CDR3 DNA reads TGTGCCAGCACCCCAGGGGGGAATCAGCCCCAGCATTTT.

The chain recombines TRBV5-4 with TRBJ1-2; 9 bases match TRBD1. The CDR3 runs 14 residues. Unmatched junction bases numbered 4, after V lost 0 bases and J lost 7 bases. Germline V gene data show CDR1 as SGHNT and CDR2 as YYREEE (reference sequence). The CDR3, as DNA: TGTGCCAGCAGCTTGGTGGGACAGGGACGTGGCTACACCTTC. It translates to CASSLVGQGRGYTF.

The chain recombines TRBV9 with TRBJ2-5; D may be TRBD2 (5 bases). Germline CDR1 SGDLS, CDR2 YYNGEE. V was trimmed by 4 bases and J by 1 base, leaving 14 bases between them. The CDR3 extends over 15 amino acids. Here the CDR3 reads CASSSRDEPQETQYF. CDR3 in DNA: TGTGCCAGCAGCTCCCGGGATGAACCCCAAGAGACCCAGTACTTC.

CDR3 in amino acids: CASEGGGQDSNYGYTF. The CDR3 coding sequence is TGTGCCAGCGAGGGGGGCGGACAGGATTCTAACTATGGCTACACCTTC. The gene calls are TRBV2 and TRBJ1-2, with 7 bases matching TRBD1. CDR1 and CDR2 (germline): SNHLY, FYNNEI. This CDR3 contains 16 residues. V lost 8 bases to trimming and J lost 0 bases; unmatched junction nucleotides: 12.

This chain uses TRBV19 with TRBJ1-1, with 7 bases aligning to TRBD1. Per germline, CDR1 LNHDA and CDR2 SQIVND (reference sequence). With 5 bases clipped from V and 5 bases from J, the junction kept 5 bases outside the gene matches. The CDR3 has 13 residues. DNA for the CDR3: TGTGCCAGTAGTCCAGGGGGTCGGACTGAAGCTTTCTTT. Translated: CASSPGGRTEAFF.